This TCR beta chain is drawn from a study of vaccination effects on CD4 cells after COVID-19. This CDR3 comprises 14 residues. The germline V and J ends were trimmed by 4 bases and 2 bases, with 9 bases remaining between them. The germline V gene has CDR1 SNHLY and CDR2 FYNNEI. Turning to this clone: The antigen is unknown.

Repertoires were generated with immunoSEQ multiplex PCR, while TCRdb's copy carries only in-frame clones and drops some. This table holds 40,000 to 50,000 clones, around 77% found once. Antigen-specific CD4+ T cell clonotypes were called by their expansion after viral peptide-pool culture in ViraFEST. Investigators separated out CD4+ T cells once about 10 days of culture had passed. Vaccine recipients had no previous SARS-CoV-2 infection; their nucleocapsid antibodies were negative. Material: CD4+ T cells from PBMCs cultured with HCoV-NL63 spike peptides, obtained before COVID-19 vaccination. This clonotype was sampled from a human donor who received a COVID-19 vaccine. The chain uses TRBV2 and TRBJ1-5; D gene unclear. The CDR3 sequence: CASSVSQGNQPQHF. The CDR3 bases are TGTGCCAGCAGTGTTTCGCAAGGCAATCAGCCCCAGCATTTT.